The clone carrying this T cell receptor beta chain was counted between two and nine times. Germline lookup yields CDR1 SGHRS and CDR2 YFSETQ. This CDR3 has 15 amino acids. Trimming took 0 bases from V and 0 from J, leaving 7 bases between them. TCR beta CDR3 sequences were amplified from RNA transcripts. First-round RT-PCR of the TCR CDR3 relied on the HTBI primer set. TCRdb reprocessed the multiplex PCR reads via MiXCR and lists one record per CDR3 protein. The sample lists about 600,000 distinct CDR3 sequences, more than 15% occurring once. These data originate in a study of T cells in Graves' hyperthyroidism and ophthalmopathy.

The sequenced sample was blood. This clonotype originated in a woman between 35 and 50 years old with Graves' ophthalmopathy. The chain joins TRBV5-1 to TRBJ2-1; a possible D gene is TRBD1 (5 bases). The DNA of the CDR3 is TGCGCCAGCAGCTTGGTAGGGGACTCCTACAATGAGCAGTTCTTC. This encodes CASSLVGDSYNEQFF.